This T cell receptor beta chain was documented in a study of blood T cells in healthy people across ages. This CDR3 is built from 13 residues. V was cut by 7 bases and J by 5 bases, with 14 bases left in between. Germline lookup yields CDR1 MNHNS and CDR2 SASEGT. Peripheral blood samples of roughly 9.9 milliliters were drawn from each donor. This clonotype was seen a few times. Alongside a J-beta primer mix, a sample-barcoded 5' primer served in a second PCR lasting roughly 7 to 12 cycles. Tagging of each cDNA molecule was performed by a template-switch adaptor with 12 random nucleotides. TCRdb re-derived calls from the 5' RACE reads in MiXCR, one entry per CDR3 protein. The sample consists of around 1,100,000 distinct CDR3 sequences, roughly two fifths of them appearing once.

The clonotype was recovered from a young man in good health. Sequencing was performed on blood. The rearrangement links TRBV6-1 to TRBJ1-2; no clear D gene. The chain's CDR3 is CASTQTNGYGYTF. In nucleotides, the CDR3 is TGTGCCAGCACCCAGACTAATGGGTATGGCTACACCTTC.